These T cell receptor beta chains were read from a single sample in a study of blood T cell repertoires in COVID-19. The repertoire was sequenced with immunoSEQ multiplex PCR; TCRdb's copy has only in-frame clones and lacks some. The top ten hold approximately 10% of the sample, which has about 140,000 clones, 80% to 90% seen once. Material for sequencing was peripheral blood. The origin of the receptors is a woman at least 80 years old with acute or convalescent COVID-19. Both conserved end residues are part of each CDR3. The order of the fields is D gene, J gene, V gene, clone size, CDR3 protein, CDR3 DNA. A D gene is named only where the DNA matches it firmly. A row's size may be missing; if present it is once, few, many or a size class.

>NA|TRBJ1-2|TRBV20-1|NA
CSVPDFGYTF
TGCAGTGTTCCCGACTTCGGCTACACCTTC
>TRBD1|TRBJ2-1|TRBV7-2|NA
CASSPTGTVHNEQFF
TGTGCCAGCAGCCCTACCGGGACAGTCCACAATGAGCAGTTCTTC
>NA|TRBJ2-7|TRBV19|NA
CASSMMGEGYEQYF
TGTGCCAGTAGTATGATGGGAGAGGGCTACGAGCAGTACTTC
>NA|TRBJ1-3|TRBV18|NA
CASSPDFQRLGNTIYF
TGTGCCAGCTCACCTGACTTTCAGAGGCTCGGAAACACCATATATTTT
>TRBD1|TRBJ2-2|TRBV9|NA
CASSAKTGTTNTGELFF
TGTGCCAGCAGCGCGAAGACAGGGACCACGAACACCGGGGAGCTGTTTTTT
>NA|TRBJ1-4|TRBV7-9|once
CASSFRGTANEKLFF
TGTGCCAGCAGCTTCCGCGGAACCGCTAATGAAAAACTGTTTTTT
>NA|TRBJ1-4|TRBV2|NA
CASRNTGVATNEKLFF
TGTGCCAGCAGGAACACAGGCGTAGCAACTAATGAAAAACTGTTTTTT
>NA|TRBJ2-5|TRBV24-1|once
CATSDPRTTGETQYF
TGTGCCACCAGTGACCCCCGTACGACGGGGGAGACCCAGTACTTC
>NA|TRBJ2-2|TRBV14|NA
CASSQDWASGELFF
TGTGCCAGCAGCCAAGATTGGGCCTCCGGGGAGCTGTTTTTT
>TRBD1|TRBJ1-6|TRBV2|NA
CASLGDRVNSPLHF
TGTGCCAGCTTAGGAGACAGGGTTAATTCACCCCTCCACTTT
>NA|TRBJ1-6|TRBV10-3|NA
CAIRQTENSPLHF
TGTGCCATCCGACAAACTGAGAATTCACCCCTCCACTTT
>TRBD1|TRBJ2-7|TRBV5-1|NA
CASGGQGASEQYF
TGCGCCAGCGGGGGACAGGGGGCCAGCGAGCAGTACTTC
>TRBD1|TRBJ1-3|TRBV7-8|NA
CASSLGMTGIRTIYF
TGTGCCAGCAGCTTAGGAATGACAGGGATACGCACCATATATTTT
>TRBD1|TRBJ1-2|TRBV30|once
CASGTGLYGYTF
TGTGCCTCTGGGACAGGCCTGTATGGCTACACCTTC
>TRBD1|TRBJ2-7|TRBV5-1|few
CASSLIIDRAHIYEQYF
TGCGCCAGCAGCTTGATTATCGACAGGGCGCATATCTACGAGCAGTACTTC